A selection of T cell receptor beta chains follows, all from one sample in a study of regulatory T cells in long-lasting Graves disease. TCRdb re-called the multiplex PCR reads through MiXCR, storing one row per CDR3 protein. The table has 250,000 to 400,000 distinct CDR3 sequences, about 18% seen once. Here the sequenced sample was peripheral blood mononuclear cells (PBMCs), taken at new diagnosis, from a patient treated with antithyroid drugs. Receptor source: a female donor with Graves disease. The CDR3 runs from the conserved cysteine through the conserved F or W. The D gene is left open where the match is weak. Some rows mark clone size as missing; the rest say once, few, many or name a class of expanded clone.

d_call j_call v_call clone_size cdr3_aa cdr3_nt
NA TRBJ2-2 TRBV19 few CASSIGPTGELFF TGTGCCAGTAGTATAGGTCCCACCGGGGAGCTGTTTTTT
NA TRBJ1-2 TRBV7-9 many CASSLLDSYGYTF TGTGCCAGCAGCTTACTGGACAGCTATGGCTACACCTTC
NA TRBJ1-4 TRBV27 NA CASAGSAGGEKLVF TGTGCCAGCGCCGGGTCGGCAGGCGGCGAAAAACTGGTTTTT
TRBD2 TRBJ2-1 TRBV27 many CASSPSGRGLFF TGTGCCAGCAGTCCAAGCGGGAGGGGTCTGTTCTTC
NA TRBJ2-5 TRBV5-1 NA CASSPGGETETQYF TGCGCCAGCAGCCCTGGAGGAGAGACGGAGACCCAGTACTTC
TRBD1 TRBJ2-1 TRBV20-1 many CSAKGQSNYNEQFF TGCAGTGCCAAGGGACAGTCAAATTACAATGAGCAGTTCTTC
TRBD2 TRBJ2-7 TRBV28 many CASSYPLGGGRDHEQYF TGTGCCAGCAGTTACCCCCTTGGGGGCGGGAGGGACCACGAGCAGTACTTC
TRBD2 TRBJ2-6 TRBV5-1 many CASSLWSSGRGSGANVLTF TGCGCCAGCAGCTTATGGTCTAGCGGGAGAGGATCTGGGGCCAACGTCCTGACTTTC
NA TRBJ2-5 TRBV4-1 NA CASSSRTDQETQYF TGCGCCAGCAGCTCCCGGACAGATCAAGAGACCCAGTACTTC
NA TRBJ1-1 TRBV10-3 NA CAISTGGLGSEAFF TGTGCCATCAGTACCGGGGGACTCGGCTCTGAAGCTTTCTTT
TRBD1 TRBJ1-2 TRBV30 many CAWSAGTEANYGYTF TGTGCCTGGAGTGCTGGGACAGAAGCTAACTATGGCTACACCTTC
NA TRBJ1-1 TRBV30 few CAWSLTGDAEAFF TGTGCCTGGAGCCTGACAGGCGACGCTGAAGCTTTCTTT
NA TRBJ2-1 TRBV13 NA CASSSAPGTLHNEQFF TGTGCCAGCAGCTCCGCGCCCGGGACCCTCCACAATGAGCAGTTCTTC
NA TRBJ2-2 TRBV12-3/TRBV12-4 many CASSFQLGELFF TGTGCCAGCAGTTTTCAACTCGGGGAGCTGTTTTTT
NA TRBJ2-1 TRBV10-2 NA CASTPAEGEQFF TGCGCCAGCACTCCGGCCGAGGGTGAGCAGTTCTTC
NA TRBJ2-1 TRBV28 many CASSRGPGEQFF TGTGCCAGCAGTCGAGGGCCGGGTGAGCAGTTCTTC
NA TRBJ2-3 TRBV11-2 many CASSMSGQPDTQYF TGTGCCAGCAGCATGAGCGGGCAACCAGATACGCAGTATTTT